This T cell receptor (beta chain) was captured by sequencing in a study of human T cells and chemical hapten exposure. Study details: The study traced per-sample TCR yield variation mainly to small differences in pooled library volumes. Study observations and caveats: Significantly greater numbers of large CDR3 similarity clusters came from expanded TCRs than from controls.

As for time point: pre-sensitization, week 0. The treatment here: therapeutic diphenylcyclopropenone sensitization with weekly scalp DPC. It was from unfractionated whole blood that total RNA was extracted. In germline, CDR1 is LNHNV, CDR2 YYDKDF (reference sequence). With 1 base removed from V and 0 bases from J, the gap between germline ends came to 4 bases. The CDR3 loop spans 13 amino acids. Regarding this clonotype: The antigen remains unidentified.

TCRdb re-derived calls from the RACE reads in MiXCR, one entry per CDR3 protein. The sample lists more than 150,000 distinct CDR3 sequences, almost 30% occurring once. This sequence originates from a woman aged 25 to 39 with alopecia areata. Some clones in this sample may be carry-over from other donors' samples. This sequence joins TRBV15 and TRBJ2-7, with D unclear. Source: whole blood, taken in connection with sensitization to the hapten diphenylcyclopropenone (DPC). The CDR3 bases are TGTGCCACCAGCAGAGGAAGCTCCTACGAGCAGTACTTC. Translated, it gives CATSRGSSYEQYF.